Presented here are 23 T cell receptor beta chains from one specimen sequenced in a study of blood T cell repertoires in COVID-19. Clones were read by immunoSEQ multiplex PCR, and TCRdb kept only the in-frame ones, dropping some. The sample shows approximately 230,000 clones, 82% of them seen only once. The sample taken for sequencing was peripheral blood. These TCRs come from a woman older than 75 with active or convalescent COVID-19.

The chain uses TRBV2 and TRBJ1-5; possibly TRBD1 for D (6 bases). The CDR3 extends over 14 amino acids. Trimming pared 5 bases from V and 5 bases from J, leaving 13 bases between. Germline CDR1 reads SNHLY; CDR2 reads FYNNEI. This chain's CDR3 is CASSPDRLDQPQHF. The CDR3 nucleotides read TGTGCCAGCAGTCCAGACAGGCTTGATCAGCCCCAGCATTTT.

The rearrangement joins TRBV10-3 to TRBJ1-1; tentatively, D is TRBD1 (5 bases). The germline V gene has CDR1 ENHRY and CDR2 SYGVKD. The CDR3 totals 12 residues. V was clipped by 6 bases and J by 8 bases, with 13 bases between them. The CDR3 sequence: CAISEGQTEAFF. In DNA, the CDR3 is TGTGCCATCAGCGAGGGGCAAACGGAAGCTTTCTTT.

V and J are TRBV28 and TRBJ1-1; D possibly corresponds to TRBD1 (6 bases). CDR3 size: 15 residues. The germline V gene has CDR1 MDHEN and CDR2 SYDVKM. Trimming removed 6 bases from V and 0 bases from J, with 14 bases in between. In DNA, the CDR3 is TGTGCCAGCAGCACGGGGGGCATCATGAACACTGAAGCTTTCTTT. Translation: CASSTGGIMNTEAFF.

The V and J genes are TRBV5-1 and TRBJ2-7; D might be TRBD1 (6 bases). The CDR3 consists of 16 residues. Germline CDR1 SGHRS, CDR2 YFSETQ. With 2 bases removed from V and 4 bases from J, the gap between germline ends came to 19 bases. CDR3 coding DNA: TGCGCCAGCAGCTTCTTGAGGGGGAGCTCTGGGTACGAGCAGTACTTC. It codes for CASSFLRGSSGYEQYF.

The chain uses TRBV5-1 and TRBJ2-1; D gene uncertain. Germline lookup yields CDR1 SGHRS and CDR2 YFSETQ. V was trimmed by 0 bases and J by 9 bases, leaving 10 bases between them. The length of the CDR3 is 13 residues. In DNA form, the CDR3 reads TGCGCCAGCAGCTTGGATCCGTCGGGTGAGCAGTTCTTC. This translates into CASSLDPSGEQFF.

The rearrangement links TRBV5-1 to TRBJ2-3, with D tentatively TRBD1 (6 bases). Trimming took 2 bases from V and 3 from J, leaving 7 bases between them. Germline V gene sequence: CDR1 SGHRS, CDR2 YFSETQ. The CDR3 sequence is 13 residues long. The CDR3 spells CASSLGTTDTQYF. The CDR3 region has the DNA TGCGCCAGCAGCTTAGGGACAACAGATACGCAGTATTTT.

The rearrangement joins TRBV19 to TRBJ2-5; possible D gene TRBD1, 8 bases. Germline CDR1 reads LNHDA; CDR2 reads SQIVND (reference sequence). The CDR3 is made up of 14 amino acids. With 2 bases removed from V and 4 bases from J, the gap between germline ends came to 11 bases. CDR3 region: CASSITGGVETQYF. The CDR3 DNA sequence: TGTGCCAGTAGTATAACAGGGGGGGTAGAGACCCAGTACTTC. The full variable domain, in which reference TRBV19 and TRBJ2-5 provide the parts outside the CDR3, is DGGITQSPKYLFRKEGQNVTLSCEQNLNHDAMYWYRQDPGQGLRLIYYSQIVNDFQKGDIAEGYSVSREKKESFPLTVTSAQKNPTAFYLCASSITGGVETQYFGPGTRLLVL.

This chain uses TRBV25-1 with TRBJ2-1; 8 nucleotides line up with TRBD1. The CDR3 length is 13 residues. Trimming took 1 base from V and 9 from J; bases not matched to a gene: 2. CDR1 and CDR2 from the germline V gene are MGHDK and SYGVNS. This CDR3 reads CASSESGGGEQFF. The DNA of the CDR3 is TGTGCCAGCAGTGAATCAGGGGGCGGTGAGCAGTTCTTC.

The rearrangement links TRBV2 to TRBJ1-1; D is possibly TRBD1 (6 bases). Per the germline V gene, CDR1 is SNHLY and CDR2 is FYNNEI. The V end was cut by 6 bases, the J end by 11 bases, with 16 bases between. The CDR3 spans 12 residues. The CDR3 DNA is TGTGCCAGCAGCGACAGGACTTTACCCGCTTTCTTT. The encoded protein is CASSDRTLPAFF.

V gene TRBV18 combines with J gene TRBJ2-5; no clear D gene. Trimming took 0 bases from V and 2 from J, leaving 7 bases between them. The CDR3 length is 14 residues. The germline gives CDR1 KGHSH, CDR2 LQKENI. The CDR3 DNA reads as TGTGCCAGCTCACCACCGAACGGGCAAGAGACCCAGTACTTC. This translates into CASSPPNGQETQYF.

The rearrangement links TRBV19 to TRBJ2-7, with 10 bases fitting TRBD2. Germline lookup yields CDR1 LNHDA and CDR2 SQIVND (reference sequence). The V segment lost 7 bases and the J segment 1 base; nucleotides outside the gene matches: 7. This CDR3 has 15 amino acids. The CDR3 protein is CASTRGLADSYEQYF. DNA for the CDR3: TGTGCCAGTACCCGAGGACTAGCGGATTCCTACGAGCAGTACTTC.

The chain joins TRBV24-1 to TRBJ2-5; 9 bases map to TRBD2. The germline V gene has CDR1 KGHDR and CDR2 SFDVKD. Losses at the gene ends were 1 base for V and 3 bases for J; bases not matched to a gene: 11. This CDR3 spans 18 amino acids. As DNA, the CDR3 is TGTGCCACCAGTGATTTACCCCTGCCTGCGGGGGGGAAAGAGACCCAGTACTTC. It codes for CATSDLPLPAGGKETQYF.

The chain employs TRBV2 and TRBJ2-5; D ambiguous. Germline assignment: CDR1 SNHLY and CDR2 FYNNEI. CDR3 length: 13 residues. V lost 1 base and J 14 bases, leaving 17 bases between the germline ends. In DNA form, the CDR3 reads TGTGCCAGCAGTGAAGGCATGAGTCCCAACCATTACTTC. This codes for CASSEGMSPNHYF.

This chain uses TRBV5-1 with TRBJ2-5, with a possible D match to TRBD2 (7 bases). The V gene lost 4 bases and the J gene lost 5 bases, with 18 bases spanning the gap. The germline CDR1 and CDR2 sequences are SGHRS and YFSETQ. The CDR3 is 15 residues long. CDR3 coding DNA: TGCGCCAGCAGCGCGCAGGCGGGGGCGTATGAGACCCAGTACTTC. It is translated as CASSAQAGAYETQYF.

The V call is TRBV24-1, the J call TRBJ2-2; 8 nucleotides agree with TRBD2. This CDR3 contains 18 residues. J lost 5 bases, V lost 0 bases, and 10 bases had no gene match. CDR1 and CDR2 (germline): KGHDR, SFDVKD. Written as DNA, the CDR3 is TGTGCCACCAGTGATTTGGGACCTTCGGGAGGGCCTACCGGGGAGCTGTTTTTT. Its translation is CATSDLGPSGGPTGELFF.

The V gene is TRBV5-4, the J gene TRBJ1-1; D not certain. Germline V gene sequence: CDR1 SGHNT, CDR2 YYREEE (reference sequence). This CDR3 comprises 16 residues. V was cut by 4 bases and J by 0 bases, with 16 bases left in between. The CDR3 is CASSPTPYRVNTEAFF. For the CDR3, the DNA is TGTGCCAGCAGCCCCACCCCTTATAGAGTGAACACTGAAGCTTTCTTT.

J is TRBJ1-4 and V is TRBV15; 7 bases are a match to TRBD1. The germline gives CDR1 LNHNV, CDR2 YYDKDF (reference sequence). J was trimmed by 5 bases and V by 0 bases; bases with no gene match: 6. CDR3 size: 16 residues. CDR3 sequence (DNA): TGTGCCACCAGCAGAGACCATAGGACAGGAAATGAAAAACTGTTTTTT. It codes for CATSRDHRTGNEKLFF. The full variable domain, rest sourced from reference TRBV15 and TRBJ1-4, is DAMVIQNPRYQVTQFGKPVTLSCSQTLNHNVMYWYQQKSSQAPKLLFHYYDKDFNNEADTPDNFQSRRPNTSFCFLDIRSPGLGDTAMYLCATSRDHRTGNEKLFFGSGTQLSVL.

This clone was observed once. The chain carries TRBV7-6 and TRBJ2-1; D is undetermined. The CDR3 length is 16 residues. V lost 0 bases and J lost 6, with 15 bases in between. Germline lookup yields CDR1 SGHVS and CDR2 FNYEAQ. In DNA, the CDR3 is TGTGCCAGCAGCTTAGCTGTCTCCGCGGTTACCAATGAGCAGTTCTTC. Its translation is CASSLAVSAVTNEQFF.

In regard to this clone: At the DNA level, this CDR3 is encoded by other sequences in the same sample as well. The gene calls are TRBV6-5 and TRBJ1-5; D may be TRBD1 (6 bases). The CDR3 sequence is 13 residues long. Trimming shortened V by 6 bases and J by 0 bases, and 6 bases separated the two germline ends. The V gene's germline CDR1 is MNHEY and CDR2 SVGAGI. CDR3 DNA sequence: TGTGCCAGCAGCAGGGGTAGCAATCAGCCCCAGCATTTT. It is translated as CASSRGSNQPQHF.

This clone is a singleton in its sample. V gene TRBV24-1 combines with J gene TRBJ1-2; 7 nucleotides line up with TRBD1. The V gene's germline CDR1 is KGHDR and CDR2 SFDVKD. V dropped 4 bases and J dropped 8; count of bases not matched to a gene: 9. This CDR3 contains 14 residues. For the CDR3, the DNA is TGTGCCACCAGTGACAGAGACAGGGTGCGAGGCTACACCTTC. It is translated as CATSDRDRVRGYTF.

The chain has TRBV5-1 and TRBJ2-3, with 10 bases matching TRBD2. The germline V gene has CDR1 SGHRS and CDR2 YFSETQ. Losses at the gene ends were 0 bases for V and 2 bases for J; bases not matched to a gene: 9. The CDR3 runs to 18 residues. For the CDR3, the DNA is TGCGCCAGCAGCTTGGAGCCTAGCGGGAGTAAGACCACAGATACGCAGTATTTT. It specifies CASSLEPSGSKTTDTQYF. The variable domain in full, completed from reference TRBV5-1 and TRBJ2-3, reads KAGVTQTPRYLIKTRGQQVTLSCSPISGHRSVSWYQQTPGQGLQFLFEYFSETQRNKGNFPGRFSGRQFSNSRSEMNVSTLELGDSALYLCASSLEPSGSKTTDTQYFGPGTRLTVL.

On this clone: Distinct nucleotide sequences in the sample also encode this CDR3. V is TRBV5-1 and J is TRBJ1-1; tentative D call: TRBD1 (5 bases). Germline-derived CDR1 and CDR2 are SGHRS and YFSETQ. Trimming left V 0 bases short and J 1 base short, with 7 bases between. This CDR3 contains 14 residues. The CDR3 reads CASSLATANTEAFF. As DNA, the CDR3 is TGCGCCAGCAGCTTGGCGACAGCGAACACTGAAGCTTTCTTT.

The rearrangement links TRBV19 to TRBJ2-1, with TRBD2 matching 9 bases. The CDR3 extends over 18 amino acids. V dropped 3 bases and J dropped 4; count of bases not matched to a gene: 13. In germline, CDR1 is LNHDA, CDR2 SQIVND (reference sequence). The CDR3: CASSIPRLAEGNYNEQFF. The CDR3 DNA follows: TGTGCCAGTAGTATCCCAAGACTAGCGGAGGGGAATTACAATGAGCAGTTCTTC.